This passage covers 11 T cell receptor beta chains from one sample sequenced in a study of blood T cell repertoires in COVID-19. Clones were read by immunoSEQ multiplex PCR, and TCRdb kept only the in-frame ones, dropping some. The sample has 250,000 or so clones, 75% to 90% seen once; the top ten hold under 3.5%. Sequencing input: peripheral blood. These receptors were taken from a young man with COVID-19, enrolled during active disease.

The chain couples TRBV24-1 to TRBJ2-2; 9 bases align to TRBD1. The CDR3 extends over 16 amino acids. V lost 7 bases and J lost 7; bases outside the gene matches: 12. In germline, CDR1 is KGHDR, CDR2 SFDVKD. CDR3 sequence reads: CATRPTGTGYSGELFF. The CDR3 region has the DNA TGTGCCACCAGGCCAACCGGGACAGGGTACAGCGGGGAGCTGTTTTTT.

The chain couples TRBV7-8 to TRBJ1-5; D is perhaps TRBD1 (5 bases). This CDR3 spans 14 amino acids. Trimming removed 6 bases at V and 5 bases at J, with 14 bases between. CDR1 and CDR2 from the germline V gene are SGHVS and FQNEAQ. The CDR3 is CASSFGGRDQPQHF. CDR3 bases: TGTGCCAGCAGTTTTGGGGGGAGAGATCAGCCCCAGCATTTT. The full variable domain, with the rest looked up from reference TRBV7-8 and TRBJ1-5, is GAGVSQSPRYKVAKRGQDVALRCDPISGHVSLFWYQQALGQGPEFLTYFQNEAQLDKSGLPSDRFFAERPEGSVSTLKIQRTQQEDSAVYLCASSFGGRDQPQHFGDGTRLSIL.

The sample holds one count of this clone. CDR3 DNA: TGCGCCAGCAGCTTGGCGGGGGAGTCTAATTCACCCCTCCACTTT. It encodes CASSLAGESNSPLHF. J is TRBJ1-6 and V is TRBV5-1, with a weak D call TRBD1 (5 bases). V shed 0 bases and J shed 6 bases, with 10 bases lying between them. Germline CDR1 SGHRS, CDR2 YFSETQ. CDR3 length: 15 residues.

The rearrangement links TRBV19 to TRBJ1-5; unclear D gene. Trimming cost V 6 bases and J 4 bases, with 19 bases left between them. This CDR3 is built from 16 residues. Germline loops: CDR1 LNHDA, CDR2 SQIVND (reference sequence). CDR3 bases: TGTGCCAGTAGGGAAACAGCCAACAGAAGGAATCAGCCCCAGCATTTT. Protein: CASRETANRRNQPQHF.

The CDR3 loop reads CASSLPSGRAWTGELFF. In DNA, the CDR3 is TGTGCCAGCAGCTTACCTAGCGGGAGGGCGTGGACCGGGGAGCTGTTTTTT. The chain has TRBV5-6 and TRBJ2-2, with 12 nucleotides matching TRBD2. This CDR3 region has 17 residues. Germline V gene lookup returns CDR1 SGHDT and CDR2 YYEEEE. J lost 5 bases, V lost 2 bases, and 7 bases had no gene match.

The chain joins TRBV5-4 to TRBJ2-3, with no clear D. CDR1 is SGHNT and CDR2 is YYREEE in the germline V gene (reference sequence). The CDR3 covers 16 residues. The V end was cut by 1 base, the J end by 1 base, with 13 bases between. CDR3 residues: CASSLFLSTRTDTQYF. DNA of the CDR3: TGTGCCAGCAGCTTGTTCCTATCTACGCGCACAGATACGCAGTATTTT.

V is TRBV28 and J is TRBJ1-2; 8 bases are shared with TRBD1. Trimming removed 5 bases from V and 3 bases from J; junction bases left unmatched: 11. The CDR3 runs 16 residues. Germline values: CDR1 MDHEN, CDR2 SYDVKM. The CDR3 region is CASSLSRGQGYYGYTF. CDR3 in DNA: TGTGCCAGCAGTCTATCCCGTGGACAGGGATACTATGGCTACACCTTC.

A remark on this clone: At one end the junction does not follow the germline gene, possibly because of a read error. This sequence joins TRBV28 and TRBJ1-4, with D possibly TRBD1 on 5 matching bases. The CDR3 sequence is 13 residues long. Germline assignment: CDR1 MDHEN and CDR2 SYDVKM. Written as DNA, the CDR3 is TGTGCCGGCAGCCGGGGGAGGGAGGAAAAACTGTTTTTT. It yields the protein CAGSRGREEKLFF.

This sequence joins TRBV5-1 and TRBJ2-2; 11 positions agree with TRBD2. CDR3 length: 14 amino acids. After removal of 5 bases from V and 6 bases from J, the junction contained 3 bases not matched to a gene. Germline CDR1 reads SGHRS; CDR2 reads YFSETQ. The CDR3 sequence: CASSPTSGAGELFF. The CDR3 DNA reads as TGCGCCAGCAGTCCGACTAGCGGGGCCGGGGAGCTGTTTTTT.

V usage is TRBV5-5 and J usage is TRBJ1-5, with D possibly matching TRBD1 (5 bases). This CDR3 region has 14 residues. V was clipped by 0 bases and J by 3 bases, with 7 bases between them. CDR1 is SGHKS, CDR2 YYEKEE, per germline (reference sequence). CDR3: CASSLDRNNQPQHF. The CDR3 DNA follows: TGTGCCAGCAGCTTGGACAGGAACAATCAGCCCCAGCATTTT. The full variable domain, its missing parts supplied by reference TRBV5-5 and TRBJ1-5, is DAGVTQSPTHLIKTRGQQVTLRCSPISGHKSVSWYQQVLGQGPQFIFQYYEKEERGRGNFPDRFSARQFPNYSSELNVNALLLGDSALYLCASSLDRNNQPQHFGDGTRLSIL.

This rearrangement joins TRBV28 to TRBJ1-3; D not certain. In germline, CDR1 is MDHEN, CDR2 SYDVKM. V lost 5 bases, J lost 2 bases, and 13 bases lay in between. There are 15 residues in the CDR3. The CDR3 region has the DNA TGTGCCAGCAGTCTCGACCCGAGCGCTGGAAACACCATATATTTT. It codes for CASSLDPSAGNTIYF. Based on the CDR3 plus reference TRBV28 and TRBJ1-3, the full variable domain is DVKVTQSSRYLVKRTGEKVFLECVQDMDHENMFWYRQDPGLGLRLIYFSYDVKMKEKGDIPEGYSVSREKKERFSLILESASTNQTSMYLCASSLDPSAGNTIYFGEGSWLTVV.